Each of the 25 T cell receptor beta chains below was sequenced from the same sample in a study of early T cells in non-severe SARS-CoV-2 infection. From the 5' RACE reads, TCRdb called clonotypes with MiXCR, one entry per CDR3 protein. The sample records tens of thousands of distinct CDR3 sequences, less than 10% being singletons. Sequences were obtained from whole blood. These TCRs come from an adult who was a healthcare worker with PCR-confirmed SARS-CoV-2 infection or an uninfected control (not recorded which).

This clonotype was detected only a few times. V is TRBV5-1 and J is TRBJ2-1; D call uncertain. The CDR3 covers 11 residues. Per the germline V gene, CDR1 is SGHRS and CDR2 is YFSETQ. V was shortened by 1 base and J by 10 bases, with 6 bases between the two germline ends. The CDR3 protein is CASSLTWEQFF. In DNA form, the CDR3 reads TGCGCCAGCAGCTTGACATGGGAGCAGTTCTTC.

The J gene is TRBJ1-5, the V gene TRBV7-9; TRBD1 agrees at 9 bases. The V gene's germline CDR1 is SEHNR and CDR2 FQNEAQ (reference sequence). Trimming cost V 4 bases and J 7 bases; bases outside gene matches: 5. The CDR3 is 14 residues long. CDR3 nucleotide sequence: TGTGCCAGCAGCTCCCGGGACAGGGTGCAGCCCCAGCATTTT. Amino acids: CASSSRDRVQPQHF.

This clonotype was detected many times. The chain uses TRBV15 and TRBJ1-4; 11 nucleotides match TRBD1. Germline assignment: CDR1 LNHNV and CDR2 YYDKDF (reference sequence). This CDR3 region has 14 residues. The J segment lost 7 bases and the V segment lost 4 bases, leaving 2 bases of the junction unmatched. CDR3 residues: CATSTGQGGEKLFF. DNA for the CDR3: TGTGCCACCAGCACGGGACAGGGGGGTGAAAAACTGTTTTTT. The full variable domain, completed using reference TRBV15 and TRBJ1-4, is DAMVIQNPRYQVTQFGKPVTLSCSQTLNHNVMYWYQQKSSQAPKLLFHYYDKDFNNEADTPDNFQSRRPNTSFCFLDIRSPGLGDTAMYLCATSTGQGGEKLFFGSGTQLSVL.

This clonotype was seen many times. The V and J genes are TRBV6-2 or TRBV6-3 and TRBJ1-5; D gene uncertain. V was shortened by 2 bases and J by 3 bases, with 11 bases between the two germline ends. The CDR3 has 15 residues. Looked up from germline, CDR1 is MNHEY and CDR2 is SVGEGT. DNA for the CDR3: TGTGCCAGCAGTTACAACTGGCCAGTCAATCAGCCCCAGCATTTT. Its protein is CASSYNWPVNQPQHF.

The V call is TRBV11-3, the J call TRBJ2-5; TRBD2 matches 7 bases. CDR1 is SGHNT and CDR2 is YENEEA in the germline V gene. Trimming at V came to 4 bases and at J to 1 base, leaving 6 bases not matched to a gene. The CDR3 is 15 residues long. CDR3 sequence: CASSSGTNIQETQYF. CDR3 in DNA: TGTGCCAGCAGCTCGGGGACTAACATCCAAGAGACCCAGTACTTC.

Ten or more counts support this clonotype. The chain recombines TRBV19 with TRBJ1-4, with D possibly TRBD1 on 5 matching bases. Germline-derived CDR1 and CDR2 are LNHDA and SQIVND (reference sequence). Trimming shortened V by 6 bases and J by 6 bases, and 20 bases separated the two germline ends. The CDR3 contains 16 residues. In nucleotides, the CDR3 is TGTGCCAGTAGCCCCTCCATGGGGCTGGGGGATGAAAAACTGTTTTTT. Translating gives CASSPSMGLGDEKLFF.

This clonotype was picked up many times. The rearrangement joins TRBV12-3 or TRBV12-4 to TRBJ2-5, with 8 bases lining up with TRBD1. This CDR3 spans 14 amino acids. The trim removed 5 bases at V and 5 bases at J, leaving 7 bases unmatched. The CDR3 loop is CASSLGQGGETQYF. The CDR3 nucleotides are TGTGCCAGCAGTCTCGGACAGGGTGGTGAGACCCAGTACTTC.

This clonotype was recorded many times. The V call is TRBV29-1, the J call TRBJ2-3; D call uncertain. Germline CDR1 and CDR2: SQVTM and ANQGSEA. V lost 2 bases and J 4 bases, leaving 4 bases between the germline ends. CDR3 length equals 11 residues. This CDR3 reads CSVELSDTQYF. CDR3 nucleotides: TGCAGCGTTGAATTGTCAGATACGCAGTATTTT.

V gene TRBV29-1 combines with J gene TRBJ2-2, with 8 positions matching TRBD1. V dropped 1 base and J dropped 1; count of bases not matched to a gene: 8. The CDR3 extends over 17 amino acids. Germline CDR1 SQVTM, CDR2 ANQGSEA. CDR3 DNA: TGCAGCGTTGAAGCTCGACGGGACAGGCGGAACACCGGGGAGCTGTTTTTT. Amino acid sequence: CSVEARRDRRNTGELFF.

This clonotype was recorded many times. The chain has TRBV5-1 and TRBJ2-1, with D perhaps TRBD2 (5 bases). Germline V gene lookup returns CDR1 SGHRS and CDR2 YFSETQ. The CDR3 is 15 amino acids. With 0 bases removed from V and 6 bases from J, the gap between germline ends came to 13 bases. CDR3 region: CASSLAGLPPNEQFF. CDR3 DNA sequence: TGCGCCAGCAGCTTGGCCGGACTTCCCCCCAATGAGCAGTTCTTC.

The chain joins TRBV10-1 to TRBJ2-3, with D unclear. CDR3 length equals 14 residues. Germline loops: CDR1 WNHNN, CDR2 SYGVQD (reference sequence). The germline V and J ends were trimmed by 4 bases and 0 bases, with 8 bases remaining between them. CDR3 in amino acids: CASSVGPSTDTQYF. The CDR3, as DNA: TGCGCCAGCAGTGTGGGCCCTAGCACAGATACGCAGTATTTT.

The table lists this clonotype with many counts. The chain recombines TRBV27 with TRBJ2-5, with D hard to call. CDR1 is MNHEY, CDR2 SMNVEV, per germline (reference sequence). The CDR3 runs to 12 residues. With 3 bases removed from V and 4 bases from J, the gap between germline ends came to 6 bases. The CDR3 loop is CASSFWGETQYF. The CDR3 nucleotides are TGTGCCAGCAGTTTTTGGGGAGAGACCCAGTACTTC.

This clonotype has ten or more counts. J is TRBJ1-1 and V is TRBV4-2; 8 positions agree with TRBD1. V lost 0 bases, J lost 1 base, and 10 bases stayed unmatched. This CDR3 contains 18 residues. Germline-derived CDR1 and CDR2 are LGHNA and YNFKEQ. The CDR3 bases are TGTGCCAGCAGCCAAGATCCAGGGGGCATGGATCGGAACACTGAAGCTTTCTTT. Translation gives CASSQDPGGMDRNTEAFF.

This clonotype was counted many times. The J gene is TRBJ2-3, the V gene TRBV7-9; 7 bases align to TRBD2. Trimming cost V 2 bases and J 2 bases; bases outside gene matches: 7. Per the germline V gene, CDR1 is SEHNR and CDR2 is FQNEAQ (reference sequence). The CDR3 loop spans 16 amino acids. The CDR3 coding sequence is TGTGCCAGCAGCTTAAAGCGGGACGGTTCCACAGATACGCAGTATTTT. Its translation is CASSLKRDGSTDTQYF.

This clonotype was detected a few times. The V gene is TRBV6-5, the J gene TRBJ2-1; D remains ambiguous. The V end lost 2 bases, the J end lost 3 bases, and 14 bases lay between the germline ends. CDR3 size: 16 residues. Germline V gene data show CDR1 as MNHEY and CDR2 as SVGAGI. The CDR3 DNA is TGTGCCAGCAGTTACCAGGCAAACGATAACTACAATGAGCAGTTCTTC. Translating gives CASSYQANDNYNEQFF.

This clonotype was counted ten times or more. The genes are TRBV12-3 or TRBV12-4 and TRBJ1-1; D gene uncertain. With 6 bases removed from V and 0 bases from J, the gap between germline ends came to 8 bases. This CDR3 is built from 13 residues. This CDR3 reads CASSRSLNTEAFF. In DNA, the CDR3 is TGTGCCAGCAGCCGCTCGTTGAACACTGAAGCTTTCTTT.

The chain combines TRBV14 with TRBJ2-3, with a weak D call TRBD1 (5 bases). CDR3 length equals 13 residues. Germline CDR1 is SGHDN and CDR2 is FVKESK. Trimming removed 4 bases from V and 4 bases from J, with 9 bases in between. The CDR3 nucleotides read TGTGCCAGCAGCCTTTCAGGGTCAGATACGCAGTATTTT. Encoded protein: CASSLSGSDTQYF.

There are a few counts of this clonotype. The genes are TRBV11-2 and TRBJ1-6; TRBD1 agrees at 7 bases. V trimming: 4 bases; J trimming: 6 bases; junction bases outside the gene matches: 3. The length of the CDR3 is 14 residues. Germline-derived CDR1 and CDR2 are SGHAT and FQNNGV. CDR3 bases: TGTGCCAGCAGCTCGACAGGGATTAATTCACCCCTCCACTTT. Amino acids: CASSSTGINSPLHF.

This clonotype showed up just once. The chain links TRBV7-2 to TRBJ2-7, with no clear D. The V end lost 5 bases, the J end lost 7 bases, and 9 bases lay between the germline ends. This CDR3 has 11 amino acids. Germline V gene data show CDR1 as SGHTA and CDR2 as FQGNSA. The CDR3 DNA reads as TGTGCCAGCAGCGCTGGTTGGGAGCAGTACTTC. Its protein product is CASSAGWEQYF. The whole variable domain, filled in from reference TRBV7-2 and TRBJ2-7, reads GAGVSQSPSNKVTEKGKDVELRCDPISGHTALYWYRQSLGQGLEFLIYFQGNSAPDKSGLPSDRFSAERTGGSVSTLTIQRTQQEDSAVYLCASSAGWEQYFGPGTRLTVT.

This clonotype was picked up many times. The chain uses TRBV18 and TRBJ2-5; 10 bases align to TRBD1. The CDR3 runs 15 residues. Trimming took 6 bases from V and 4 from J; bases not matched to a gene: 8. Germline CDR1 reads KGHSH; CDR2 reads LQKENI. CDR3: CASSNTGTGAETQYF. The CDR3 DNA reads TGTGCCAGCTCTAATACCGGGACAGGGGCAGAGACCCAGTACTTC.

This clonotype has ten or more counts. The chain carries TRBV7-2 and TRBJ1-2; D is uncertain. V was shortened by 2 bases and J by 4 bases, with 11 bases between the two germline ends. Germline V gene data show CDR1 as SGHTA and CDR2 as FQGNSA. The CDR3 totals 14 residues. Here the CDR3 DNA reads TGTGCCAGCAGCTTATCATTGGGATTCTATGGCTACACCTTC. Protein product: CASSLSLGFYGYTF.

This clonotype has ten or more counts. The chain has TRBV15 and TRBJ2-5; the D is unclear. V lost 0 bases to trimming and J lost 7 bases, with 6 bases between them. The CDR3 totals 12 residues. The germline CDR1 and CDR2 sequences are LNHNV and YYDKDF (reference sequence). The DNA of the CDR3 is TGTGCCACCAGCAGAGATGAGGCGACCCAGTACTTC. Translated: CATSRDEATQYF.

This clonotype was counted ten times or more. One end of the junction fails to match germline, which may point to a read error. CDR3 DNA: TGTGCCAGCAGCCTCCTCATGGACCTATTCTTC. Translation: CASSLLMDLFF. This rearrangement joins TRBV3-1 to TRBJ1-2; D is undetermined. The CDR3 runs to 11 residues. Looked up from germline, CDR1 is LGHDT and CDR2 is YNNKEL (reference sequence).

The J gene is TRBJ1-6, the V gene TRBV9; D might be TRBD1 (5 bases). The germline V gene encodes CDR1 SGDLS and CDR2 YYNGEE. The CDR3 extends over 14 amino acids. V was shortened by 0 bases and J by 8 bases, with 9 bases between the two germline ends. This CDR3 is CASSVAQGHSPLHF. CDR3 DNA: TGTGCCAGCAGCGTAGCGCAGGGTCATTCACCCCTCCACTTT.

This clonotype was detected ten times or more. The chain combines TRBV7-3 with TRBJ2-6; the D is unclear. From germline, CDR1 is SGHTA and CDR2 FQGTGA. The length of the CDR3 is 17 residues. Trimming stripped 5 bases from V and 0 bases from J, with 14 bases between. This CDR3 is CASSPRTRPSGANVLTF. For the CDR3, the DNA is TGTGCCAGCAGCCCAAGGACGCGCCCCTCTGGGGCCAACGTCCTGACTTTC.